The rows below give T cell receptor beta chains drawn from one sample of a study of shared clonotypes between healthy human individuals. Sequencing was performed with immunoSEQ multiplex PCR; in TCRdb, only in-frame clones are kept and a portion is missing. This repertoire shows approximately 640,000 clones, 90% found once; its top ten account for 30% to 40%. Specimen: memory CD8+ T cells from PBMCs. The origin of the receptors is a man aged 18 to 29 in good health. Some clones in this sample may be carry-over from other donors' samples. The CDR3 runs from the conserved cysteine through the conserved F or W. The D gene is left open where the match is weak. Part of the rows lack a size; the others show once, few, many or a class for expanded clones.

CDR3 length | J gene | clone size | V gene | D gene | CDR3 DNA | CDR3 protein
14 | TRBJ2-6 | NA | TRBV7-6 | NA | TGTGCCAGCAGCCTGGGGACTGGGGCCAACGTCCTGACTTTC | CASSLGTGANVLTF
15 | TRBJ1-5 | NA | TRBV4-1 | TRBD1 | TGCGCCAGCAGCCAGACAGGGGGTCTAAATCAGCCCCAGCATTTT | CASSQTGGLNQPQHF
12 | TRBJ2-7 | NA | TRBV5-8 | NA | TGTGCCAGCAGCTTGGGGTACTACGAGCAGTACTTC | CASSLGYYEQYF
15 | TRBJ1-2 | NA | TRBV4-1 | NA | TGCGCCAGCAGCCAAACCGGTGGGGGGGCTGGCGGCTACACCTTC | CASSQTGGGAGGYTF
13 | TRBJ1-6 | NA | TRBV14 | NA | TGTGCCAGCAGCCAAGGGACAGTGTCACCCCTCCACTTT | CASSQGTVSPLHF
15 | TRBJ2-7 | NA | TRBV27 | NA | TGTGCCAGCAGGGTTCGGGGCAGCTCGGCCTACGAGCAGTACTTC | CASRVRGSSAYEQYF
12 | TRBJ2-1 | NA | TRBV5-6 | TRBD2 | TGTGCCCGACTAGCGGGAAGGGATGAGCAGTTCTTC | CARLAGRDEQFF
14 | TRBJ2-7 | NA | TRBV27 | TRBD2 | TGTGCCAGCAGGTCCGGGACTAGCGCATACGAGCAGTACTTC | CASRSGTSAYEQYF
13 | TRBJ1-2 | NA | TRBV7-9 | NA | TGTGCCAGCAGCTTAGGAACAGAGTATGGCTACACCTTC | CASSLGTEYGYTF
14 | TRBJ1-1 | once | TRBV27 | NA | TGTGCCAGCAGTTTTGGCAGGGGAGGCACTGAAGCTTTCTTT | CASSFGRGGTEAFF
13 | TRBJ2-7 | NA | TRBV6-5 | NA | TGTGCCAGCAGTTACACAGGGTCCTACGAGCAGTACTTC | CASSYTGSYEQYF